This T cell receptor (beta chain) originates from a study of cytomegalovirus exposure and HLA in healthy donors. The PCR ran on 60 Vbeta and 13 Jbeta primers. The assay was immunoSEQ multiplex PCR, and TCRdb's table has in-frame clones only and misses some. The table includes about 150,000 clones, 60% to 85% detected once. CDR1 and CDR2 from the germline V gene are SGHTS and YDEGEE. With 4 bases removed from V and 0 bases from J, the gap between germline ends came to 14 bases. This CDR3 has 16 residues. The gene calls are TRBV5-8 and TRBJ1-3; D is perhaps TRBD1 (6 bases). The source is a man aged 50 to 59 in good health and CMV-seropositive. Specimen: PBMCs. The CDR3 DNA reads as TGTGCCAGCAGCCGCGGACAGCTGAGCTCTGGAAACACCATATATTTT. This codes for CASSRGQLSSGNTIYF.